In this sample, the clone carrying this T cell receptor beta chain turned up a few times. The antigen remains undetermined. Only in-frame clones appear in the TCRdb table, and some are missing; sequencing was by immunoSEQ multiplex PCR. The repertoire holds approximately 140,000 clones, with roughly 94% as singletons. The data were taken from a study of T cell responses to AZD1222 COVID-19 vaccine. Study-wide background: Timing groups of about 4 and about 12 weeks for second doses were pooled.

The germline V gene has CDR1 MNHEY and CDR2 SVGEGT. V lost 6 bases, J lost 3 bases, and 8 bases stayed unmatched. The CDR3 extends over 16 amino acids. General observations from the study: Targets within unmutated variant regions were reportedly found for nearly half of spike-specific TCRs. Repertoire sampling happened only post peak T cell response. Spike-wide coverage was observed for vaccine-associated CD4 TCRs, with dominant responses at 160-218 and 743-854.

The chain links TRBV6-2 or TRBV6-3 to TRBJ2-7, with 13 bases identical to TRBD2. Sequences were derived from peripheral blood, sampled on day 0 of AZD1222 vaccination. This TCR derives from an adult in good health. The CDR3 DNA reads TGTGCCAGCAGCGCTCCGGGACTAGCGGGGAACTACGAGCAGTACGTC. Its protein is CASSAPGLAGNYEQYV.